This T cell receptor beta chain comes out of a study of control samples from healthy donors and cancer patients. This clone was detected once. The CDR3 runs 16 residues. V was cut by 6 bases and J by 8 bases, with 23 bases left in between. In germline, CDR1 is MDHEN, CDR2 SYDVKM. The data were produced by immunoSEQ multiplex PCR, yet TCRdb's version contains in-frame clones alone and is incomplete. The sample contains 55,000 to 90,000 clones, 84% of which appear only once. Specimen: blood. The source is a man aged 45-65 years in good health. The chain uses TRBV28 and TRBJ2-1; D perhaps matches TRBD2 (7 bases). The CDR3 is CASSTRSRGGGDEQFF. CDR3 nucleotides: TGTGCCAGCAGCACTAGGTCCAGGGGCGGGGGCGATGAGCAGTTCTTC.